This TCR beta chain was sequenced in a study of a mutant IDH1 vaccine in newly diagnosed glioma. Whole-study findings and limits: Altogether, about 95% of patients exhibited vaccine-induced immune responses. Seemingly, pseudoprogression had no relation to changes in the top peripheral T cell clonotypes.

As to this clone: Antigen unknown.

Time point noted: week 11, during vaccination. The vaccine gave 300 ug of a 20-mer mutant IDH1 peptide subcutaneously per dose. New WHO grade 3 or 4 IDH1-mutant, ATRX-lost astrocytomas were present in all donors. The table came from immunoSEQ multiplex PCR; TCRdb's copy has only in-frame clones and leaves some out. This sample yields more than 50,000 clones, of which around 91% are seen a single time; around 1.9% belongs to the top ten. The CDR3 runs to 14 residues. V lost 8 bases and J 2 bases, leaving 14 bases between the germline ends. CDR1 and CDR2 from the germline V gene are SNHLY and FYNNEI. The chain carries TRBV2 and TRBJ2-3; D is unclear. The sequence was collected from a man aged 35-49 years with glioma. Sequencing used PBMCs, obtained from a glioma patient whose treatment included an IDH1 peptide vaccine. CDR3 sequence (DNA): TGTGCCAGCGGAGCCCGGCAGCACACAGATACGCAGTATTTT. This translates into CASGARQHTDTQYF.